Following are 23 T cell receptor beta chains from one sample sequenced in a study of blood T cells in healthy people across ages. For the second PCR, which ran for roughly 6 to 12 cycles, a sample-barcoded 5' primer and a J-beta primer mix were used. TCRdb redid the calling of the 5' RACE reads with MiXCR, one entry per CDR3 protein. The sample records over 600,000 distinct CDR3 sequences, more than 35% being singletons. Specimen: blood. The receptors were sampled from a man older than 75 in good health.

V gene TRBV28 combines with J gene TRBJ2-1, with D perhaps TRBD1 (5 bases). Trimming removed 2 bases at V and 3 bases at J, with 11 bases between. CDR1 and CDR2 (germline): MDHEN, SYDVKM. This CDR3 comprises 15 residues. The CDR3: CASSLQGPGYNEQFF. As DNA, the CDR3 is TGTGCCAGCAGTTTACAGGGCCCGGGCTACAATGAGCAGTTCTTC.

The chain employs TRBV27 and TRBJ2-4; 11 positions match TRBD1. The CDR3 length is 18 residues. V lost 2 bases and J lost 3; bases outside the gene matches: 9. CDR1 and CDR2 (germline): MNHEY, SMNVEV (reference sequence). Written as DNA, the CDR3 is TGTGCCAGCAGTTTAGGGACAGGGGGACCCGTTAACAAAAACATTCAGTACTTC. Its protein product is CASSLGTGGPVNKNIQYF.

J is TRBJ2-1 and V is TRBV29-1; 14 nucleotides align to TRBD2. Looked up from germline, CDR1 is SQVTM and CDR2 is ANQGSEA. This CDR3 region has 15 residues. Trimming cost V 3 bases and J 8 bases; bases outside gene matches: 6. The CDR3 loop is CSVEGTSGSSYEQFF. Here the CDR3 DNA reads TGCAGCGTTGAGGGGACTAGCGGGAGTAGCTATGAGCAGTTCTTC.

The chain has TRBV7-2 and TRBJ2-5; no clear D. The CDR3 extends over 16 amino acids. V lost 0 bases to trimming and J lost 1 base, with 12 bases between them. CDR1 and CDR2 from the germline V gene are SGHTA and FQGNSA. The CDR3 coding sequence is TGTGCCAGCAGCTTAGCCCTTTCGAAGGCCCAAGAGACCCAGTACTTC. Protein sequence: CASSLALSKAQETQYF.

The chain uses TRBV16 and TRBJ2-3; 10 bases align to TRBD1. Looked up from germline, CDR1 is KGHSY and CDR2 is FQNENV. The trim removed 4 bases at V and 4 bases at J, leaving 11 bases unmatched. There are 17 residues in the CDR3. CDR3 protein: CASSPHRGQGIPDTQYF. The CDR3 coding sequence is TGTGCCAGCAGCCCCCATCGGGGACAGGGGATCCCAGATACGCAGTATTTT.

J is TRBJ1-5 and V is TRBV7-2; TRBD1 might be the D (5 bases). With the DNA end fitting TRBJ2-3 better, the J assignment may be wrong. The germline CDR1 and CDR2 sequences are SGHTA and FQGNSA. The CDR3 extends over 15 amino acids. The CDR3 is CASSLTQGGNQPQYF. The CDR3, as DNA: TGTGCCAGCAGCCTCACGCAGGGTGGGAATCAGCCCCAGTATTTT.

This clonotype was seen only a few times. The J gene is TRBJ2-1, the V gene TRBV6-2 or TRBV6-3, with 9 positions matching TRBD2. The J call may be incorrect, as the DNA end agrees better with TRBJ2-7. CDR1 and CDR2 from the germline V gene are MNHEY and SVGEGT. There are 16 residues in the CDR3. This CDR3 reads CASSYLLAGAYNEQYF. The CDR3 bases are TGTGCCAGCAGTTACCTACTAGCGGGCGCCTACAATGAGCAGTACTTC.

This clonotype was seen ten or more times. Possible read error: a much larger clone is one base away. This chain uses TRBV29-1 with TRBJ2-5; D is undetermined. CDR3 length: 11 amino acids. Germline CDR1 reads SQVTM; CDR2 reads ANQGSEA. Between the trimmed V and J ends, which lost 7 bases and 4 bases, there was a span of 10 bases. The DNA of the CDR3 is TGCAGCGGGCGAGAACCAGAGACCCAGTACTTC. Translating gives CSGREPETQYF.

The chain couples TRBV24-1 to TRBJ2-3; 10 bases are shared with TRBD2. Trimming cost V 4 bases and J 4 bases; bases outside gene matches: 7. CDR1 and CDR2 (germline): KGHDR, SFDVKD. The CDR3 consists of 16 residues. The CDR3 loop reads CATSEVAGGRSDTQYF. The CDR3 DNA follows: TGTGCCACCAGTGAAGTAGCGGGAGGCCGCTCAGATACGCAGTATTTT.

The chain carries TRBV11-2 and TRBJ2-3; 8 nucleotides agree with TRBD2. The trim removed 3 bases at V and 3 bases at J, leaving 5 bases unmatched. This CDR3 has 15 residues. The germline CDR1 and CDR2 sequences are SGHAT and FQNNGV. CDR3 nucleotide sequence: TGTGCCAGCAGCTTTAGGACTAGCAGGACAGATACGCAGTATTTT. Translating it yields CASSFRTSRTDTQYF.

The chain carries TRBV7-9 and TRBJ2-1, with D possibly TRBD1 on 5 matching bases. In germline, CDR1 is SEHNR, CDR2 FQNEAQ (reference sequence). V was clipped by 5 bases and J by 9 bases, with 11 bases between them. The CDR3 has 12 amino acids. CDR3 region: CASSQGPLEQFF. The CDR3 DNA sequence: TGTGCCAGCAGCCAGGGCCCTCTTGAGCAGTTCTTC.

J is TRBJ2-3 and V is TRBV27; perhaps TRBD1 as D (6 bases). The ends were cut back, 5 bases at V and 2 bases at J, with 11 bases in the middle. The CDR3 sequence is 14 residues long. CDR1 is MNHEY, CDR2 SMNVEV, per germline (reference sequence). CDR3 DNA sequence: TGTGCCAGCAGTGAACAGGGACCCACAGATACGCAGTATTTT. It codes for CASSEQGPTDTQYF.

This clonotype was recorded at least ten times. This sequence joins TRBV5-1 and TRBJ2-5, with a weak D call TRBD2 (6 bases). The germline gives CDR1 SGHRS, CDR2 YFSETQ. This CDR3 has 16 residues. The V and J ends lost 3 bases and 4 bases respectively, with 19 bases between them. The CDR3 DNA sequence: TGCGCCAGCAGCTCCTCTCCCGGGAGAGCGAGAGAGACCCAGTACTTC. It codes for CASSSSPGRARETQYF.

In this sample, this clonotype turned up a few times. The V call is TRBV10-3, the J call TRBJ2-1; 9 nucleotides align to TRBD2. Per germline, CDR1 ENHRY and CDR2 SYGVKD. The ends lost 4 bases at V and 6 bases at J; junction bases unmatched: 4. This CDR3 is 14 amino acids long. The CDR3 bases are TGTGCCATCAGTGCCGGGACTAGCAGCAATGAGCAGTTCTTC. The encoded protein is CAISAGTSSNEQFF.

The genes are TRBV20-1 and TRBJ2-1, with 9 bases fitting TRBD1. After removal of 6 bases from V and 1 base from J, the junction contained 10 bases not matched to a gene. Germline V gene sequence: CDR1 DFQATT, CDR2 SNEGSKA (reference sequence). The CDR3 has 16 residues. CDR3 in DNA: TGCAGTGCGAGGACAGGGGATTCTGTATCCTACAATGAGCAGTTCTTC. It translates to CSARTGDSVSYNEQFF.

The chain carries TRBV7-9 and TRBJ2-7, with unresolved D. V lost 2 bases to trimming and J lost 6 bases, with 8 bases between them. Per germline, CDR1 SEHNR and CDR2 FQNEAQ (reference sequence). This CDR3 spans 12 amino acids. The CDR3: CASSLKKAEQYF. Here the CDR3 DNA reads TGTGCCAGCAGCTTAAAAAAAGCCGAGCAGTACTTC.

Only a few counts were recorded for this clonotype. The chain joins TRBV20-1 to TRBJ2-1; 7 bases align to TRBD2. The CDR3 runs to 14 residues. Germline V gives CDR1 DFQATT, CDR2 SNEGSKA (reference sequence). Trimming removed 3 bases from V and 5 bases from J; junction bases left unmatched: 7. CDR3 protein: CSASPGRANNEQFF. In DNA form, the CDR3 reads TGCAGTGCTAGTCCGGGGAGGGCCAACAATGAGCAGTTCTTC.

This clonotype was counted many times. This chain links TRBV9 with TRBJ2-3, with a weak D call TRBD2 (6 bases). The CDR3 totals 14 residues. V was pared by 4 bases and J by 4 bases, with 13 bases between. Germline CDR1 reads SGDLS; CDR2 reads YYNGEE. CDR3 in amino acids: CASSPGGGPDTQYF. The DNA for the CDR3 is TGTGCCAGCAGCCCCGGGGGAGGTCCAGATACGCAGTATTTT.

The chain combines TRBV9 with TRBJ2-1; TRBD1 matches 9 bases. The CDR3 runs 16 residues. V lost 4 bases, J lost 3 bases, and 8 bases stayed unmatched. The germline gives CDR1 SGDLS, CDR2 YYNGEE. CDR3 sequence: CASSHNRGLNYNEQFF. The CDR3 DNA follows: TGTGCCAGCAGCCATAACAGGGGGCTAAACTACAATGAGCAGTTCTTC.

This clonotype was observed at least ten times. At one boundary the junction diverges from the germline segment, which might be a read error. The chain links TRBV12-3 or TRBV12-4 to TRBJ2-7; D not certain. The CDR3 is 12 amino acids. The CDR3 is CASSLVAYEQYF. Written as DNA, the CDR3 is TGTGCCAGCAGCTTAGTCGCGTACGAGCAGTACTTC.

There are a few counts of this clonotype. The chain uses TRBV7-2 and TRBJ2-3, with 9 bases lining up with TRBD2. CDR3 length: 13 residues. Germline CDR1 reads SGHTA; CDR2 reads FQGNSA. Trimming cost V 0 bases and J 14 bases; bases outside gene matches: 6. Here the CDR3 reads CASSLASSGTRYF. As DNA, the CDR3 is TGTGCCAGCAGCTTAGCCTCTAGCGGGACCAGGTATTTT.

The chain carries TRBV20-1 and TRBJ2-5, with 13 bases identical to TRBD2. The DNA matches TRBJ2-7 better at its end, which makes the J call doubtful. CDR3 length: 15 amino acids. Germline loops: CDR1 DFQATT, CDR2 SNEGSKA (reference sequence). CDR3 sequence reads: CSARDRTSGSYEQYF. The CDR3 coding sequence is TGCAGTGCTAGAGACAGGACTAGCGGGAGTTACGAGCAGTACTTC.

This clonotype occurred a few times. The chain is built from TRBV20-1 and TRBJ2-3; a possible D gene is TRBD1 (5 bases). Trimming stripped 0 bases from V and 4 bases from J, with 14 bases between. This CDR3 contains 15 residues. Germline CDR1 DFQATT, CDR2 SNEGSKA (reference sequence). The CDR3 region is CSARDLQGSPDTQYF. CDR3 coding DNA: TGCAGTGCTAGAGATCTGCAGGGATCGCCAGATACGCAGTATTTT.